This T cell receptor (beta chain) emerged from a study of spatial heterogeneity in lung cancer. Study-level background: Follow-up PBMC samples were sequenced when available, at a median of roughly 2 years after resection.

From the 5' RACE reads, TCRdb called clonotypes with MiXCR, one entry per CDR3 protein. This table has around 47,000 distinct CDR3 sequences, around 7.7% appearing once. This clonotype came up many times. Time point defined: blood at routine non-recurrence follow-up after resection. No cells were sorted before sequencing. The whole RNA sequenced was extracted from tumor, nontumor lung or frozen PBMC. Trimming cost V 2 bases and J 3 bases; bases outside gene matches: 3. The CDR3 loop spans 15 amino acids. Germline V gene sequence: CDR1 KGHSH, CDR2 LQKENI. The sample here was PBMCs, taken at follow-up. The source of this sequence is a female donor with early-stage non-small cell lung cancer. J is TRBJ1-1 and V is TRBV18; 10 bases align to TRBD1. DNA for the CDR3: TGTGCCAGCTCACCAGGGGGGACAGGGGACACTGAAGCTTTCTTT. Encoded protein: CASSPGGTGDTEAFF.